A single sample gave rise to the 17 T cell receptor beta chains below, sequenced in a study of T cells in Graves' hyperthyroidism and ophthalmopathy (dated by TCRdb to about 2019). Libraries were prepared through multiplex PCR. The sequencer listed for this sample is Illumina HiSeq 2000. Amplification of TCR beta CDR3 regions was carried out from RNA transcripts. A first-round RT-PCR of the TCR CDR3 used the HTBI primer set with the Qiagen OneStep RT-PCR kit. TCRdb handled the public reads itself, with Q25 trimming in fastp and clone calling in MiXCR, and kept productive beta chains. Identical CDR3 proteins give one entry, which carries the most common genes and DNA. In this sample the table shows 300,000 to 400,000 distinct CDR3 sequences, about 18% of which occur a single time. The ten largest make up approximately 49% of the sample. The sequenced sample consisted of blood. The origin of the receptors is a woman in her 50s with Graves' hyperthyroidism.

This clonotype turned up a few times. V gene TRBV5-6 combines with J gene TRBJ2-3, with D uncertain. The CDR3 contains 15 residues. V was cut by 0 bases and J by 1 base, with 9 bases left in between. The germline gives CDR1 SGHDT, CDR2 YYEEEE. CDR3 residues: CASSLGWVGTDTQYF. DNA of the CDR3: TGTGCCAGCAGCTTGGGTTGGGTCGGCACAGATACGCAGTATTTT.

The gene calls are TRBV28 and TRBJ2-1; TRBD2 aligns across 11 bases. The germline V gene encodes CDR1 MDHEN and CDR2 SYDVKM. This CDR3 region has 15 residues. V lost 6 bases, J lost 8 bases, and 9 bases stayed unmatched. CDR3 in DNA: TGTGCCAGCAGCCCGACTAGCGGGATAGTCCATGAGCAGTTCTTC. Translation gives CASSPTSGIVHEQFF.

This clonotype was picked up many times. The chain links TRBV6-6 to TRBJ1-5, with 7 bases fitting TRBD1. Germline V gene data show CDR1 as MNHNY and CDR2 as SVGAGI (reference sequence). This CDR3 is built from 16 residues. V lost 2 bases, J lost 3 bases, and 7 bases stayed unmatched. CDR3 sequence reads: CASSYGQAEFNQPQHF. The CDR3 DNA is TGTGCCAGCAGTTACGGACAGGCGGAATTCAATCAGCCCCAGCATTTT.

The chain recombines TRBV6-1 with TRBJ1-5, with D perhaps TRBD1 (6 bases). The ends were cut back, 1 base at V and 11 bases at J, with 21 bases in the middle. The length of the CDR3 is 16 residues. Germline CDR1 MNHNS, CDR2 SASEGT. The CDR3 DNA reads TGTGCCAGCAGTGAAGATGGCGGGGGGGGCAGGGAGACCCAGCATTTT. Translation gives CASSEDGGGGRETQHF.

This clonotype was found many times. The genes are TRBV10-3 and TRBJ1-4, with D possibly being TRBD1 (5 bases). The V and J ends lost 0 bases and 5 bases respectively, with 22 bases between them. Per germline, CDR1 ENHRY and CDR2 SYGVKD. The CDR3 runs to 19 residues. CDR3 in amino acids: CAISESNAGSDVGNEKLFF. DNA of the CDR3: TGTGCCATCAGTGAGTCGAATGCAGGGTCTGATGTTGGGAATGAAAAACTGTTTTTT.

In its sample, this clonotype was seen a few times. The junction and the germline gene differ at one end; a read error may be behind it. The genes are TRBV3-1 and TRBJ2-2; TRBD1 aligns across 7 bases. Germline CDR1 LGHDT, CDR2 YNNKEL (reference sequence). The CDR3 runs to 15 residues. The CDR3 bases are TGTGCCAGCAGCCAAAACGACAGGGACACCGGGGAGCTGCTTTTT. It is translated as CASSQNDRDTGELLF.

The genes are TRBV5-6 and TRBJ1-3; possible D gene TRBD1, 5 bases. V lost 4 bases, J lost 1 base, and 21 bases lay in between. The germline V gene has CDR1 SGHDT and CDR2 YYEEEE. The CDR3 length is 18 residues. The CDR3 reads CASSHQVPAGRSGNTIYF. For the CDR3, the DNA is TGTGCCAGCAGCCATCAGGTCCCGGCAGGGAGGTCTGGAAACACCATATATTTT.

This clonotype was counted ten times or more. This chain uses TRBV11-2 with TRBJ2-7; no clear D gene. Germline V gene sequence: CDR1 SGHAT, CDR2 FQNNGV. V was pared by 5 bases and J by 6 bases, with 17 bases between. This CDR3 region has 14 residues. In DNA form, the CDR3 reads TGTGCCAGCAGCGGTCGGACGGGTCGTGGCGAGCAGTACTTC. It translates to CASSGRTGRGEQYF.

This clonotype has a count of ten or more. The chain has TRBV29-1 and TRBJ2-3; D might be TRBD1 or TRBD2, each matching 5 bases. Trimming removed 7 bases at V and 0 bases at J, with 14 bases between. Per the germline V gene, CDR1 is SQVTM and CDR2 is ANQGSEA. CDR3 length: 14 residues. The DNA of the CDR3 is TGCAGCGCGGGACCCATGTCTAGCACAGATACGCAGTATTTT. Translated, it gives CSAGPMSSTDTQYF.

This clonotype was counted once. This sequence joins TRBV10-3 and TRBJ1-2, with TRBD1 identical over 9 bases. Looked up from germline, CDR1 is ENHRY and CDR2 is SYGVKD. Trimming took 5 bases from V and 4 from J; bases not matched to a gene: 8. The CDR3 runs to 15 residues. The CDR3 loop reads CAISNRDRAAYGYTF. The CDR3 DNA follows: TGTGCCATCAGTAACCGGGACAGGGCGGCCTATGGCTACACCTTC.

This clonotype is a singleton in its sample. CDR3 in DNA: TGTGCCAGCAGTTACCCCAGGGAACAGGAGACTGAAGCTTTCTTT. It is translated as CASSYPREQETEAFF. The rearrangement links TRBV6-9 to TRBJ1-1, with a possible D match to TRBD1 (5 bases). Trimming cost V 3 bases and J 5 bases, with 16 bases left between them. The CDR3 extends over 15 amino acids. Germline CDR1 is MNHGY and CDR2 is SVAAGI.

This clonotype was detected only a few times. The V and J genes are TRBV5-1 and TRBJ1-1, with a possible D match to TRBD1 (5 bases). Germline assignment: CDR1 SGHRS and CDR2 YFSETQ. The V and J ends lost 4 bases and 4 bases respectively, with 14 bases between them. There are 14 residues in the CDR3. DNA of the CDR3: TGCGCCAGCAGCCTGGGGGGGGATGTCACTGAAGCTTTCTTT. This codes for CASSLGGDVTEAFF.

This clonotype occurred many times. The rearrangement joins TRBV11-1 to TRBJ2-1, with D hard to call. CDR3 length: 14 amino acids. V was pared by 2 bases and J by 8 bases, with 13 bases between. Germline values: CDR1 SGHAT, CDR2 FQDESV (reference sequence). CDR3 sequence: CASSLRTRIHEQFF. The CDR3 DNA reads as TGTGCCAGCAGCTTACGAACGCGTATCCATGAGCAGTTCTTC.

This clonotype was seen more than once but under ten times. This sequence joins TRBV5-1 and TRBJ2-2; D remains ambiguous. The germline gives CDR1 SGHRS, CDR2 YFSETQ. Trimming cost V 4 bases and J 6 bases, with 13 bases left between them. The CDR3 is 14 residues long. The CDR3 DNA reads as TGCGCCAGCAGCCTATCCGGGCCCCCCGGGGAGCTGTTTTTT. This sequence encodes CASSLSGPPGELFF.

This clonotype was counted many times. The J gene is TRBJ2-7, the V gene TRBV28; 12 nucleotides align to TRBD1. V gave up 4 bases and J gave up 3 bases; unmatched junction bases: 4. Per the germline V gene, CDR1 is MDHEN and CDR2 is SYDVKM. CDR3 length: 15 residues. The chain's CDR3 is CASSSRDRGLYEQYF. The CDR3 region has the DNA TGTGCCAGCAGTTCCCGGGACAGGGGGCTCTACGAGCAGTACTTC.

CDR3: CASRREIGAGANVLTF. In nucleotides, the CDR3 is TGTGCCAGCAGGCGGGAGATCGGAGCTGGGGCCAACGTCCTGACTTTC. The V gene is TRBV27, the J gene TRBJ2-6, with 7 positions matching TRBD2. Per germline, CDR1 MNHEY and CDR2 SMNVEV (reference sequence). Trimming removed 6 bases from V and 2 bases from J; junction bases left unmatched: 7. The CDR3 is made up of 16 amino acids.

The J gene is TRBJ1-2, the V gene TRBV12-3 or TRBV12-4, with TRBD1 identical over 9 bases. After removal of 6 bases from V and 3 bases from J, the junction contained 8 bases not matched to a gene. This CDR3 has 15 amino acids. CDR3 DNA: TGTGCCAGCAGCCCAGACAGGGGGGTAGACTATGGCTACACCTTC. Protein sequence: CASSPDRGVDYGYTF.